A selection of T cell receptor beta chains follows, all from one sample in a study of blood T cell repertoires in COVID-19. Repertoires were generated with immunoSEQ multiplex PCR, while TCRdb's copy carries only in-frame clones and drops some. The repertoire has fewer than 350,000 clones, approximately 86% of them found once; the top ten carry around 4.2%. The source material was PBMCs or T cells enriched from blood (not recorded which). Source of these receptors: a woman in her 40s with acute COVID-19. CDR3s include the opening cysteine and the closing phenylalanine or tryptophan. The D gene is left open where the match is weak. Rows give clone size only sometimes, using once, few, many, or a class for an expanded clone.

CDR3 length	clone size	V gene	D gene	J gene	CDR3 DNA	CDR3 protein
15	-	TRBV29-1	TRBD1	TRBJ1-1	TGCAGCGTCATCCCGGGACAGTCAATTTACGGAGAAGCTTTCTTT	CSVIPGQSIYGEAFF
13	-	TRBV19	TRBD1	TRBJ1-5	TGTGCCAGTAGCGGGACAGGCAATCAGCCCCAGCATTTT	CASSGTGNQPQHF
12	-	TRBV12-3/TRBV12-4	-	TRBJ2-3	TGTGCCAGCAGGGAGTTCACAGATACGCAGTATTTT	CASREFTDTQYF
16	once	TRBV7-6	TRBD2	TRBJ2-1	TGTGCCAGCAGCTTAGGGCGGGAGGGCCAATTTGTTGAGCAGTTCTTC	CASSLGREGQFVEQFF
15	few	TRBV5-6	-	TRBJ1-5	TGTGCCAGCAGCTTAGGCGGCCGGAACAATCAGCCCCAGCATTTT	CASSLGGRNNQPQHF
17	-	TRBV4-2	TRBD1	TRBJ2-4	TGTGCCAGCAGCCAAGATTGGGCGACAGGGAATGTGAACATTCAGTACTTC	CASSQDWATGNVNIQYF
14	-	TRBV5-5	-	TRBJ1-2	TGTGCCAGCTCAACCCCAGGGGCTAACTATGGCTACACCTTC	CASSTPGANYGYTF
18	once	TRBV15	TRBD2	TRBJ2-2	TGTGCCACCAGCAGAGGGTGGTCTAGCGGGGGGAACACCGGGGAGCTGTTTTTT	CATSRGWSSGGNTGELFF
17	once	TRBV7-9	TRBD1	TRBJ1-5	TGTGCCAGCAGCTCCCCGGGACAGGCCCCCAGCGATCAGCCCCAGCATTTT	CASSSPGQAPSDQPQHF
20	-	TRBV28	TRBD2	TRBJ2-7	TGTGCCAGCAGTTCCTTCTGGTTGGGGGGGGACCTAGCGGAGAAAAACGAGCAGTACTTC	CASSSFWLGGDLAEKNEQYF
15	-	TRBV21-1	-	TRBJ1-4	TGTGCCAGCAGCACCGGGACAGCAACTAATGAAAAACTGTTTTTT	CASSTGTATNEKLFF
15	-	TRBV9	-	TRBJ2-1	TGTGCCAGCAGCGTTTTAAGCACGTCGTACAATGAGCAGTTCTTC	CASSVLSTSYNEQFF
13	once	TRBV29-1	TRBD1	TRBJ1-1	TGCAGCGCCAGGACAGGGATGAACACTGAAGCTTTCTTT	CSARTGMNTEAFF
14	once	TRBV9	TRBD1	TRBJ1-2	TGTGCCAGCAGCGTAAAGCCCACCCAGGGGGACTACACCTTC	CASSVKPTQGDYTF
14	once	TRBV3-1/TRBV3-2	TRBD1	TRBJ1-5	TGTGCCAGCAGTCGTGACAGGGGCGTTCAGCCCCAGCATTTT	CASSRDRGVQPQHF
13	-	TRBV29-1	TRBD1	TRBJ2-7	TGCAGCGTTGCGACAGGGCCCCTTCCCGAGCAGTACTTC	CSVATGPLPEQYF
16	once	TRBV7-6	TRBD1	TRBJ1-3	TGTGCCAGCAGCGTACAAGGGACAGCCTCTGGAAACACCATATATTTT	CASSVQGTASGNTIYF
13	-	TRBV10-3	TRBD1	TRBJ1-2	TGTGCCATCAGCTTCGGGACAGGGAATGGCTACACCTTC	CAISFGTGNGYTF
14	-	TRBV5-4	-	TRBJ1-2	TGTGCCAGCAGCTTCGGGCAGGGAAACTATGGCTACACCTTC	CASSFGQGNYGYTF
12	few	TRBV5-6	-	TRBJ2-7	TGTGCCAGCAGCTTGATAGGCAGGGAGCAGTACTTC	CASSLIGREQYF
17	-	TRBV7-2	TRBD2	TRBJ2-1	TGTGCCAGCAGCTTAGTAAGCGGGAGGCGTTCCTACAATGAGCAGTTCTTC	CASSLVSGRRSYNEQFF
14	-	TRBV7-2	TRBD1	TRBJ1-5	TGTGCCAGCAGCCAGACAGGGCTTCGGCAGCCCCAGCATTTT	CASSQTGLRQPQHF
15	-	TRBV19	-	TRBJ2-2	TGTGCCAGTAGTAAGGCAGGGATGGGCGCCGGGGAGCTGTTTTTT	CASSKAGMGAGELFF
15	-	TRBV5-5	TRBD2	TRBJ2-5	TGTGCCAGCAGCTCGGGACCGTCGGGGGGAGAGACCCAGTACTTC	CASSSGPSGGETQYF
12	-	TRBV10-3	TRBD1	TRBJ1-6	TGTGCCAGCGGACAGGATAATTCACCCCTCCACTTT	CASGQDNSPLHF
21	few	TRBV21-1	-	TRBJ1-5	TGTGCCAGCAGCAAAGAGGATTACCCGGGACAGGCCGATGACAGCAATCAGCCCCAGCATTTT	CASSKEDYPGQADDSNQPQHF
14	-	TRBV28	TRBD1	TRBJ2-7	TGTGCCAGCAGGAGGGGACAGGGGACCTACGAGCAGTACTTC	CASRRGQGTYEQYF
14	-	TRBV5-1	-	TRBJ1-5	TGCGCCAGCAGCCTAGGGACAAACAATCAGCCCCAGCATTTT	CASSLGTNNQPQHF
12	-	TRBV3-1/TRBV3-2	-	TRBJ2-5	TGTGCCAGCAGCCAACTCCAGGAGACCCAGTACTTC	CASSQLQETQYF
15	-	TRBV27	-	TRBJ2-1	TGTGCCAGCAGCCTGCGGTCGGTGCGAGACAATGAGCAGTTCTTC	CASSLRSVRDNEQFF
16	once	TRBV5-4	TRBD2	TRBJ2-5	TGTGCCACCAGCCCGGGACTAGCGGGAGGAGGGGAGACCCAGTACTTC	CATSPGLAGGGETQYF
15	-	TRBV5-6	-	TRBJ2-2	TGTGCCAGCAGCTTGAACAGGGTCGGCACCGGGGAGCTGTTTTTT	CASSLNRVGTGELFF
18	-	TRBV19	-	TRBJ2-6	TGTGCCAGTAGTATTTATCCCGGGAGAGTCTCTGGGGCCAACGTCCTGACTTTC	CASSIYPGRVSGANVLTF
14	-	TRBV28	-	TRBJ1-1	TGTGCCATCTACGGGGTAATACTGAACACTGAAGCTTTCTTT	CAIYGVILNTEAFF
15	-	TRBV28	-	TRBJ1-3	TGTGCCAGAAATCGATGGGGCTTGGGTGGAAACACCATATATTTT	CARNRWGLGGNTIYF